The 32 T cell receptor beta chains presented below share a single source sample, sequenced in a study of human T cells and chemical hapten exposure. Noted time point: patch test 2, 6 weeks after DPC sensitization. Treatment reported: therapeutic diphenylcyclopropenone sensitization with weekly scalp DPC. Via MiXCR, TCRdb re-called the RACE reads, giving one row per CDR3 protein. The sample lists 140,000 or so distinct CDR3 sequences; about an eighth were seen once. The specimen was whole blood, collected in connection with sensitization to the hapten diphenylcyclopropenone (DPC). The receptors come from a woman between 45 and 65 years old with alopecia areata. Some clones in this sample may be carry-over from other donors' samples.

This clonotype showed up many times. The rearrangement joins TRBV20-1 to TRBJ2-7; D not certain. Per the germline V gene, CDR1 is DFQATT and CDR2 is SNEGSKA (reference sequence). Trimming cost V 2 bases and J 4 bases, with 12 bases left between them. This CDR3 is 13 amino acids long. CDR3 in amino acids: CSARSNPGYEQYF. CDR3 DNA sequence: TGCAGTGCTAGATCTAACCCCGGTTACGAGCAGTACTTC.

The genes are TRBV7-9 and TRBJ2-1; 10 nucleotides agree with TRBD2. V was pared by 8 bases and J by 2 bases, with 3 bases of the junction left unmatched. The CDR3 is made up of 14 amino acids. From germline, CDR1 is SEHNR and CDR2 FQNEAQ (reference sequence). CDR3 nucleotides: TGTGCCAGCTTACTAGCGGGGACCTACAATGAGCAGTTCTTC. This codes for CASLLAGTYNEQFF.

The rearrangement uses TRBV6-2 or TRBV6-3 and TRBJ2-7, with TRBD1 matching 10 bases. With 2 bases clipped from V and 5 bases from J, the junction kept 6 bases outside the gene matches. CDR3 size: 15 residues. Germline V gives CDR1 MNHEY, CDR2 SVGEGT. The CDR3 protein is CASSYPGTGVNEQYF. The CDR3 DNA follows: TGTGCCAGCAGTTACCCCGGGACAGGGGTCAACGAGCAGTACTTC.

This clonotype was seen only a few times. The chain combines TRBV28 with TRBJ1-1, with TRBD1 as a possible D gene (5 bases). The CDR3 spans 13 residues. Trimming took 4 bases from V and 6 from J, leaving 12 bases between them. Germline lookup yields CDR1 MDHEN and CDR2 SYDVKM. The CDR3 region is CASSSVGVAEAFF. The CDR3 DNA follows: TGTGCCAGCAGTTCAGTGGGGGTGGCTGAAGCTTTCTTT.

This clonotype came up a few times. The chain couples TRBV7-3 to TRBJ2-1; no firm D call. CDR1 and CDR2 (germline): SGHTA, FQGTGA. V shed 2 bases and J shed 7 bases, with 12 bases lying between them. CDR3 size: 14 residues. DNA of the CDR3: TGTGCCAGCAGCTTAGACCCCATGGGGAATGAGCAGTTCTTC. Its protein product is CASSLDPMGNEQFF. Combining the CDR3 with reference TRBV7-3 and TRBJ2-1 gives the whole variable domain GAGVSQTPSNKVTEKGKYVELRCDPISGHTALYWYRQSLGQGPEFLIYFQGTGAADDSGLPNDRFFAVRPEGSVSTLKIQRTERGDSAVYLCASSLDPMGNEQFFGPGTRLTVL.

This clonotype has a handful of counts. The chain combines TRBV18 with TRBJ2-2, with D unclear. V was cut by 4 bases and J by 7 bases, with 10 bases left in between. The CDR3 runs 13 residues. Looked up from germline, CDR1 is KGHSH and CDR2 is LQKENI. CDR3 loop: CASSLRGGGELFF. CDR3 bases: TGTGCCAGCTCACTCAGAGGCGGCGGGGAGCTGTTTTTT.

The chain has TRBV7-8 and TRBJ2-7; 9 nucleotides agree with TRBD2. This CDR3 is built from 14 residues. With V trimmed by 1 base and J by 3 bases, 1 base remained unmatched. In germline, CDR1 is SGHVS, CDR2 FQNEAQ. The chain's CDR3 is CASSLEAGGYEQYF. The CDR3 DNA sequence: TGTGCCAGCAGCTTAGAAGCGGGAGGCTACGAGCAGTACTTC.

The rearrangement links TRBV3-1 to TRBJ2-7; 11 bases align to TRBD1. Trimming took 3 bases from V and 6 from J; bases not matched to a gene: 10. This CDR3 contains 16 residues. In germline, CDR1 is LGHDT, CDR2 YNNKEL (reference sequence). The CDR3 reads CASSHRAGTGGREQYF. In DNA form, the CDR3 reads TGTGCCAGCAGCCACAGAGCCGGGACAGGGGGACGCGAGCAGTACTTC.

At least ten counts were recorded for this clonotype. V is TRBV11-2 and J is TRBJ2-5; D not resolved. Trimming removed 5 bases from V and 1 base from J, with 8 bases in between. The germline gives CDR1 SGHAT, CDR2 FQNNGV. The length of the CDR3 is 13 residues. CDR3 sequence: CASSISTQETQYF. CDR3 sequence (DNA): TGTGCCAGCAGCATTAGCACCCAAGAGACCCAGTACTTC.

The gene calls are TRBV29-1 and TRBJ2-7; 7 nucleotides line up with TRBD1. The length of the CDR3 is 13 residues. Germline CDR1 reads SQVTM; CDR2 reads ANQGSEA. J was trimmed by 7 bases and V by 5 bases; bases with no gene match: 11. CDR3 bases: TGCAGCGTTCGGACGACAGGGCGGTGGGAGCAGTACTTC. This translates into CSVRTTGRWEQYF.

Worth noting for this clonotype: The conserved closing phenylalanine or tryptophan is absent in this CDR3, likely reflecting a read error. The chain is built from TRBV19 and TRBJ1-2, with D hard to call. The germline gives CDR1 LNHDA, CDR2 SQIVND (reference sequence). The CDR3 is 16 residues long. Trimming left V 7 bases short and J 7 bases short, with 25 bases between. CDR3 region: CASTGQGLLRIGGYTY. The CDR3 nucleotides are TGTGCCAGTACCGGGCAAGGCCTACTCCGCATCGGTGGCTACACCTAC.

The J gene is TRBJ2-1, the V gene TRBV7-3; perhaps D is TRBD1 or TRBD2 (5 bases each). Trimming took off 5 bases at V and 1 base at J, with 12 bases between the two ends. The CDR3 spans 15 residues. Germline V gene lookup returns CDR1 SGHTA and CDR2 FQGTGA. The CDR3 loop reads CASSPRGVSYNEQFF. CDR3 bases: TGTGCCAGCAGCCCCCGGGGCGTTTCCTACAATGAGCAGTTCTTC. The entire variable domain, with the rest obtained from reference TRBV7-3 and TRBJ2-1, is as follows: GAGVSQTPSNKVTEKGKYVELRCDPISGHTALYWYRQSLGQGPEFLIYFQGTGAADDSGLPNDRFFAVRPEGSVSTLKIQRTERGDSAVYLCASSPRGVSYNEQFFGPGTRLTVL.

This clonotype was counted ten times or more. The chain is built from TRBV5-5 and TRBJ1-3; tentatively, D is TRBD1 (5 bases). V was clipped by 1 base and J by 2 bases, with 10 bases between them. The CDR3 has 15 amino acids. The germline V gene encodes CDR1 SGHKS and CDR2 YYEKEE (reference sequence). The CDR3 spells CASSLQTVAGNTIYF. For the CDR3, the DNA is TGTGCCAGCAGCTTGCAGACAGTGGCTGGAAACACCATATATTTT.

This clonotype was recorded many times. The chain joins TRBV20-1 to TRBJ1-5; D perhaps matches TRBD1 (6 bases). CDR1 and CDR2 from the germline V gene are DFQATT and SNEGSKA (reference sequence). The CDR3 spans 14 residues. V shed 6 bases and J shed 2 bases, with 14 bases lying between them. CDR3 protein: CSASRPGGNQPQHF. The CDR3 DNA follows: TGCAGTGCCAGCAGACCAGGGGGCAATCAGCCCCAGCATTTT.

This clonotype was seen more than once but under ten times. J is TRBJ1-6 and V is TRBV28; unclear D gene. The germline V gene encodes CDR1 MDHEN and CDR2 SYDVKM. This CDR3 spans 15 amino acids. V was clipped by 5 bases and J by 10 bases, with 18 bases between them. The CDR3 DNA reads TGTGCCAGCAGTCCCCGGAACAGCTTAGGGTCACCCCTCCACTTT. This encodes CASSPRNSLGSPLHF.

This clonotype was observed a handful of times. The rearrangement uses TRBV29-1 and TRBJ2-1; 8 nucleotides match TRBD1. After removal of 6 bases from V and 0 bases from J, the junction contained 4 bases not matched to a gene. This CDR3 spans 14 amino acids. Germline values: CDR1 SQVTM, CDR2 ANQGSEA. CDR3 bases: TGCAGCGTAGGACAGGGAGGCTCCTACAATGAGCAGTTCTTC. This gives the protein CSVGQGGSYNEQFF.

This chain connects TRBV29-1 to TRBJ2-7; 10 nucleotides agree with TRBD1. Germline values: CDR1 SQVTM, CDR2 ANQGSEA. Trimming at V came to 6 bases and at J to 2 bases, leaving 10 bases not matched to a gene. This CDR3 is 15 amino acids long. In DNA form, the CDR3 reads TGCAGCGTCAGAGTCGGGACAGGGGCCCCCTACGAGCAGTACTTC. Translated, it gives CSVRVGTGAPYEQYF.

The rearrangement joins TRBV5-1 to TRBJ1-2; unclear D gene. CDR3 length: 13 residues. CDR1 SGHRS and CDR2 YFSETQ come from the germline V gene. The ends were cut back, 2 bases at V and 2 bases at J, with 7 bases in the middle. The CDR3 loop is CASSLAANYGYTF. CDR3 in DNA: TGCGCCAGCAGCTTAGCAGCGAACTATGGCTACACCTTC.

This clonotype turned up a few times. The chain recombines TRBV20-1 with TRBJ2-7; 10 nucleotides line up with TRBD2. Germline CDR1 and CDR2: DFQATT and SNEGSKA (reference sequence). CDR3 length equals 12 residues. CDR3 residues: CSGLAETYEQYF. CDR3 coding DNA: TGCAGCGGACTAGCGGAAACCTACGAGCAGTACTTC.

V is TRBV12-3 or TRBV12-4 and J is TRBJ2-7; no definite D call. The CDR3 spans 12 residues. V lost 8 bases, J lost 6 bases, and 14 bases lay in between. The CDR3 protein is CASVGQLGEQYF. The CDR3 coding sequence is TGTGCCAGCGTGGGCCAACTCGGCGAGCAGTACTTC.

The chain employs TRBV18 and TRBJ2-1; 11 bases match TRBD2. The germline gives CDR1 KGHSH, CDR2 LQKENI. The trim removed 9 bases at V and 8 bases at J, leaving 9 bases unmatched. The CDR3 has 14 residues. The CDR3 is CASSSGTSGYEQFF. CDR3 DNA sequence: TGTGCCAGTTCTTCCGGGACTAGCGGTTATGAGCAGTTCTTC.

The V gene is TRBV9, the J gene TRBJ2-5, with 9 bases aligning to TRBD2. With 1 base clipped from V and 4 bases from J, the junction kept 8 bases outside the gene matches. CDR3 length: 16 amino acids. Germline V gene sequence: CDR1 SGDLS, CDR2 YYNGEE. The CDR3 nucleotides read TGTGCCAGCAGCGTAACGGCGGGAGGGCCAGGAGAGACCCAGTACTTC. Translating it yields CASSVTAGGPGETQYF.

Ten or more counts support this clonotype. The chain joins TRBV7-2 to TRBJ2-5; D gene ambiguous. The CDR3 spans 13 residues. Germline CDR1 reads SGHTA; CDR2 reads FQGNSA. V lost 2 bases and J lost 2, with 6 bases in between. CDR3 nucleotides: TGTGCCAGCAGCTTATCCCCACAAGAGACCCAGTACTTC. Translation gives CASSLSPQETQYF.

This clonotype has only a few counts. This chain links TRBV28 with TRBJ2-3, with 13 bases fitting TRBD2. The germline V gene has CDR1 MDHEN and CDR2 SYDVKM. The CDR3 spans 15 residues. Losses at the gene ends were 6 bases for V and 5 bases for J; bases not matched to a gene: 5. The CDR3: CASSTSGRAGDTQYF. The CDR3 nucleotides read TGTGCCAGCAGCACTAGCGGGAGGGCCGGAGATACGCAGTATTTT.

The V and J genes are TRBV5-1 and TRBJ2-3, with D hard to call. The CDR3 runs 14 residues. V was pared by 0 bases and J by 3 bases, with 8 bases between. Germline loops: CDR1 SGHRS, CDR2 YFSETQ. The CDR3 protein is CASSLVVATDTQYF. CDR3 coding DNA: TGCGCCAGCAGCTTGGTGGTAGCAACAGATACGCAGTATTTT.

In this sample, this clonotype turned up a few times. The V gene is TRBV4-3, the J gene TRBJ2-7; TRBD2 matches 7 bases. Looked up from germline, CDR1 is LGHNA and CDR2 is YSLEER. The V and J ends lost 0 bases and 0 bases, in that order; junction bases with no gene match: 5. The CDR3 contains 16 residues. The CDR3 is CASSQDFGRSSYEQYF. As DNA, the CDR3 is TGCGCCAGCAGCCAAGATTTCGGGAGGAGCTCCTACGAGCAGTACTTC.

This clonotype has a count of ten or more. The V gene is TRBV5-4, the J gene TRBJ1-2; TRBD1 is a possible D gene (6 bases). The CDR3 length is 14 residues. CDR1 SGHNT and CDR2 YYREEE come from the germline V gene (reference sequence). Trimming shortened V by 3 bases and J by 1 base, and 10 bases separated the two germline ends. The CDR3, as DNA: TGTGCCAGCAGCTACCGGACAGATAACTATGGCTACACCTTC. Its protein product is CASSYRTDNYGYTF.

This clonotype came up many times. CDR3 residues: CASSPLDLNTEAFF. The CDR3 DNA reads as TGTGCCAGCAGCCCGCTCGACTTGAACACTGAAGCTTTCTTT. The chain recombines TRBV9 with TRBJ1-1; D unresolved. The CDR3 length is 14 residues. The V gene lost 4 bases and the J gene lost 0 bases, with 10 bases spanning the gap. CDR1 SGDLS and CDR2 YYNGEE come from the germline V gene.

There are many counts of this clonotype. CDR3 amino acids: CAWTLMWQLGGNEQFF. CDR3 sequence (DNA): TGTGCCTGGACCTTAATGTGGCAGCTTGGGGGGAATGAGCAGTTCTTC. This sequence joins TRBV30 and TRBJ2-1; the D gene is possibly TRBD2 (6 bases). The CDR3 sequence is 16 residues long. Trimming took off 4 bases at V and 7 bases at J, with 23 bases between the two ends. From germline, CDR1 is GTSNPN and CDR2 SVGIG (reference sequence).

The chain couples TRBV28 to TRBJ2-5; D not resolved. Per the germline V gene, CDR1 is MDHEN and CDR2 is SYDVKM. V was clipped by 0 bases and J by 5 bases, with 7 bases between them. CDR3 length: 13 amino acids. CDR3 DNA sequence: TGTGCCAGCAGTTTATGGGGGAAGGAGACCCAGTACTTC. Protein: CASSLWGKETQYF.

Ten or more counts support this clonotype. The chain recombines TRBV9 with TRBJ2-1, with 8 bases lining up with TRBD2. The CDR3 sequence is 19 residues long. The V gene's germline CDR1 is SGDLS and CDR2 YYNGEE. With V trimmed by 3 bases and J by 1 base, 15 bases remained unmatched. Here the CDR3 reads CASSALGGLAGRSYNEQFF. CDR3 nucleotide sequence: TGTGCCAGCAGCGCCCTGGGGGGCCTAGCGGGTAGGTCCTACAATGAGCAGTTCTTC.

Concerning this clonotype: This may be a read error, as it is one base from a much larger clone. The conserved final phenylalanine or tryptophan is absent from the CDR3, which likely points to a read error. No DNA is shown, since the ends of the CDR3 on it are uncertain; the CDR3 is the one TCRdb lists. The V gene is TRBV29-1, the J gene TRBJ1-1. Termini included, the CDR3 measures 9 amino acids. Germline CDR1 reads SQVTM; CDR2 reads ANQGSEA. The CDR3 sequence: CSVSDYGFL.